Listed below are T cell receptor beta chains from one sample, sequenced in a study of Graves' ophthalmopathy and Graves' hyperthyroidism. Each CDR3 protein is one row after TCRdb ran MiXCR on the multiplex PCR reads. The sample yields 350,000 to 450,000 distinct CDR3 sequences, 18% seen once. Sequences were obtained from peripheral blood. The receptors stem from a woman aged 18-29 years with Graves' ophthalmopathy. The CDR3 runs from the conserved cysteine through the conserved F or W. The order of the fields is V gene, D gene, J gene, clone size, CDR3 protein, CDR3 DNA. A D gene is named only where the DNA matches it firmly. Some rows mark clone size as missing; the rest say once, few, many or name a class of expanded clone.

TRBV6-5	TRBD1	TRBJ1-1	many	CASSYGQQGRAEAFF	TGTGCCAGCAGTTACGGGCAACAGGGGAGGGCTGAAGCTTTCTTT
TRBV11-1	.	TRBJ2-7	.	CASGRGQSSYEQYF	TGTGCCAGCGGACGAGGGCAGAGCTCCTACGAGCAGTACTTC
TRBV19	.	TRBJ1-5	many	CASSISLNQPQHF	TGTGCCAGTAGTATTAGCCTCAATCAGCCCCAGCATTTT
TRBV2	.	TRBJ1-1	many	CASSESSEAFF	TGTGCCAGCAGTGAATCCTCTGAAGCTTTCTTT
TRBV28	.	TRBJ1-1	many	CASSFELGFEAFF	TGTGCCAGCAGTTTCGAGTTGGGATTTGAAGCTTTCTTT
TRBV18	.	TRBJ1-6	.	CASSPLKDSPLHF	TGTGCCAGCTCACCATTGAAGGACTCACCCCTCCACTTT
TRBV25-1	TRBD2	TRBJ2-7	.	CASSEYGQGGFYEQYF	TGTGCCAGCAGTGAATATGGGCAGGGAGGGTTTTACGAGCAGTACTTC
TRBV15	TRBD1	TRBJ1-1	.	CATSGTGDVHTEAFF	TGTGCCACCTCCGGGACAGGGGATGTCCACACTGAAGCTTTCTTT
TRBV12-3/TRBV12-4	.	TRBJ2-4	many	CASSLAMAKNIQYF	TGTGCCAGCAGTCTAGCGATGGCCAAAAACATTCAGTACTTC
TRBV6-1	.	TRBJ1-1	few	CASIVQSGRDTEAFF	TGTGCCAGCATCGTACAATCGGGACGTGACACTGAAGCTTTCTTT
TRBV12-3/TRBV12-4	TRBD1	TRBJ1-2	.	CASSSQGGFNYGYTF	TGTGCCAGCAGCTCACAGGGGGGCTTTAACTATGGCTACACCTTC
TRBV6-2/TRBV6-3	.	TRBJ2-5	.	CASSERSARETQYF	TGTGCCAGCAGTGAGCGGAGTGCAAGAGAGACCCAGTACTTC
TRBV3-1	.	TRBJ2-2	.	CASSQEGFNTGELFF	TGTGCCAGCAGCCAAGAAGGTTTCAACACCGGGGAGCTGTTTTTT
TRBV28	.	TRBJ2-4	many	CASSLWGAKNIQYF	TGTGCCAGCAGTTTATGGGGAGCCAAAAACATTCAGTACTTC
TRBV5-4	.	TRBJ2-7	many	CASRSWSSYEQYF	TGTGCCAGCAGGAGCTGGTCCTCCTACGAGCAGTACTTC
TRBV14	.	TRBJ1-1	many	CASSQIRGAGNTEAFF	TGTGCCAGCAGCCAAATACGGGGGGCCGGGAACACTGAAGCTTTCTTT
TRBV7-2	TRBD1	TRBJ2-5	many	CASSLGVGGRGKETQYF	TGTGCCAGCAGCTTAGGCGTAGGGGGCAGGGGGAAAGAGACCCAGTACTTC
TRBV3-1	.	TRBJ1-1	many	CASSQRYRSGIEAEAFF	TGTGCCAGCAGCCAAAGATATCGGTCCGGGATTGAGGCTGAAGCTTTCTTT
TRBV28	.	TRBJ1-1	once	CASSLNHRVDEAFF	TGTGCCAGCAGTTTAAACCACAGGGTTGATGAAGCTTTCTTT
TRBV28	.	TRBJ2-4	many	CASSLLNKNIQYF	TGTGCCAGCAGCCTACTTAACAAAAACATTCAGTACTTC
TRBV7-2	.	TRBJ1-6	many	CASSLEAGGNSPLHF	TGTGCCAGCAGCTTAGAGGCGGGGGGTAATTCACCCCTCCACTTT
TRBV27	TRBD1	TRBJ2-7	many	CASRRTGASSYEQYF	TGTGCCAGCAGGCGGACAGGTGCCAGCTCCTACGAGCAGTACTTC
TRBV7-2	TRBD1	TRBJ1-5	many	CASSIGQGRQPQHF	TGTGCCAGCAGCATAGGACAGGGCCGCCAGCCCCAGCATTTT
TRBV12-3/TRBV12-4	TRBD1	TRBJ1-5	many	CASSPQQGGRQPQHF	TGTGCCAGCAGCCCTCAACAGGGGGGCCGGCAGCCCCAGCATTTT
TRBV6-2/TRBV6-3	TRBD2	TRBJ2-7	.	CASSYSVPGAGHYEQYF	TGTGCCAGCAGTTACTCGGTACCTGGAGCGGGGCACTACGAGCAGTACTTC
TRBV20-1	TRBD1	TRBJ1-5	.	CSASQGAGSNQPQHF	TGCAGTGCTAGTCAGGGGGCAGGGAGCAATCAGCCCCAGCATTTT